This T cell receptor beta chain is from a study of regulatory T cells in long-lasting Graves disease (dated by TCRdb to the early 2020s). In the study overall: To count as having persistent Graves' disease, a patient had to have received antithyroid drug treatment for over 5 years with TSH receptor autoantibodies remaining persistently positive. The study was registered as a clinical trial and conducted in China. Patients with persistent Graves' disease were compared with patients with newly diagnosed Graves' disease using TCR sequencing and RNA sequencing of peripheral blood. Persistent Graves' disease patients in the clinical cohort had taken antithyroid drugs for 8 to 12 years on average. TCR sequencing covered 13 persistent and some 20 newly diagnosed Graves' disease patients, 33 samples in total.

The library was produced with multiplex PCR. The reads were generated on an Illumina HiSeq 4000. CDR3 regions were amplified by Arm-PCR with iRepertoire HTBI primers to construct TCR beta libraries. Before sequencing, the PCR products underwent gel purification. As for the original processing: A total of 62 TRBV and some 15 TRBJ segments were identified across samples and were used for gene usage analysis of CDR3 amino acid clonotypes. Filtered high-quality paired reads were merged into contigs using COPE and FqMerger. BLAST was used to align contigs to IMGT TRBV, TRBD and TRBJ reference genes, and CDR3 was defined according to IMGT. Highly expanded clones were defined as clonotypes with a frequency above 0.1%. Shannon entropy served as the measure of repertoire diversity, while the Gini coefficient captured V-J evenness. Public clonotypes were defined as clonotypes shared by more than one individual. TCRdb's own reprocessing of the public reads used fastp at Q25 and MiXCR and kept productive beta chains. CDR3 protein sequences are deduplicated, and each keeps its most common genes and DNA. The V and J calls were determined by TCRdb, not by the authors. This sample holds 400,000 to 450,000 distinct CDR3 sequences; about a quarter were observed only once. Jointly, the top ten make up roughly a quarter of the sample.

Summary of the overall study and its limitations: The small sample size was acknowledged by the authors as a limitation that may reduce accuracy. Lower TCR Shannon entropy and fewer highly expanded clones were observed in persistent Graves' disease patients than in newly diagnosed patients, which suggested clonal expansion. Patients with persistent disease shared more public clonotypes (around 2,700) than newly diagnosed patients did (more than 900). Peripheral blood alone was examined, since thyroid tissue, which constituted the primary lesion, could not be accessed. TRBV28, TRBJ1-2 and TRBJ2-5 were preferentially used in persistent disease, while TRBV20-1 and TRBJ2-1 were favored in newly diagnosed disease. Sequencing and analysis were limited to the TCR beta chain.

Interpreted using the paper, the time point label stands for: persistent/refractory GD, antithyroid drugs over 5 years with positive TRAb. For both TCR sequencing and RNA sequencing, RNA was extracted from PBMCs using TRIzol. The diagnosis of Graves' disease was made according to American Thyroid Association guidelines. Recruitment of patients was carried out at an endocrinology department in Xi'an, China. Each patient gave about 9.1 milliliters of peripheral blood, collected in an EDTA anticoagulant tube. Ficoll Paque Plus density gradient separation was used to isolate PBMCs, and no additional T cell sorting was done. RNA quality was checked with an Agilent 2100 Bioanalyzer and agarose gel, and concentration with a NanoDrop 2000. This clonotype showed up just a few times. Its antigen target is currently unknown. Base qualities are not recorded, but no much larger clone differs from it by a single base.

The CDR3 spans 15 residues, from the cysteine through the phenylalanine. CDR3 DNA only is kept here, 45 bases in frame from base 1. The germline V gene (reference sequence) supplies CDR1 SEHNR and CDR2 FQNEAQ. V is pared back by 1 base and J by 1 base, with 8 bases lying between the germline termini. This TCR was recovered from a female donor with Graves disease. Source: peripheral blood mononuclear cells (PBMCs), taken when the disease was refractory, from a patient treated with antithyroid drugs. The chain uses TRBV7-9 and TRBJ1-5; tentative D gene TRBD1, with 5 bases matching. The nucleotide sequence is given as TGTGCCAGCAGCTTAGGTTGGGGCAGCAATCAGCCCCAGCATTTT. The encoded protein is CASSLGWGSNQPQHF.